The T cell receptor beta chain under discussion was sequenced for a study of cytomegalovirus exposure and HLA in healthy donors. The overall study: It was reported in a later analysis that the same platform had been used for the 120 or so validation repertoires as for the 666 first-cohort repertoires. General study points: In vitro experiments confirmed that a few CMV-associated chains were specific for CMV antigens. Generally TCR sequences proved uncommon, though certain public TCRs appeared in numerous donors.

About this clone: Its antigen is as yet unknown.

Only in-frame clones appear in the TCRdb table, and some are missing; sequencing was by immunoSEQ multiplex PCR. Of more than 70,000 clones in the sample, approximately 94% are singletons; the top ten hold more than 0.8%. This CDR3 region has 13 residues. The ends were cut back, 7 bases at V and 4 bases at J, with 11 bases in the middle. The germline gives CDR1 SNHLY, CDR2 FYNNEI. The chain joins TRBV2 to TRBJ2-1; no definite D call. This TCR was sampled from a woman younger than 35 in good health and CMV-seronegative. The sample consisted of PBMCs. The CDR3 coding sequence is TGTGCCAGCACGGTCGGTCCATACAATGAGCAGTTCTTC. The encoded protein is CASTVGPYNEQFF. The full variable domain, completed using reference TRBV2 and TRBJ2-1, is EPEVTQTPSHQVTQMGQEVILRCVPISNHLYFYWYRQILGQKVEFLVSFYNNEISEKSEIFDDQFSVERPDGSNFTLKIRSTKLEDSAMYFCASTVGPYNEQFFGPGTRLTVL.